This TCR beta chain emerged from a study of beta chain features in type 1 diabetes. Study-level information: Across all samples, roughly 99 million sorted cells were examined.

The germline gives CDR1 SGHRS, CDR2 YFSETQ. The CDR3 sequence is 16 residues long. Trimming cost V 0 bases and J 6 bases, with 16 bases left between them. Study-wide results and limits: TCRB repertoires of naive, central memory and Treg cells appeared more similar among patients than among healthy donors.

The isolated RNA, all of it, was reverse transcribed, so expressed TCRB transcripts were what got sequenced. Repertoires were generated with immunoSEQ multiplex PCR, while TCRdb's copy carries only in-frame clones and drops some. The sample includes fewer than 350,000 clones, around 7.8% of them seen just once. This clone was picked up a small number of times. Its specificity is not known. The chain recombines TRBV5-1 with TRBJ2-1, with D perhaps being TRBD1 or TRBD2 (7 bases each). The specimen sequenced was central memory CD4+ T cells from blood. The TCR originated in a woman between 18 and 29 years old in good health. The CDR3 region has the DNA TGCGCCAGCAGCTTGGGGCAGGGGAGGGGGCCCAATGAGCAGTTCTTC. This encodes CASSLGQGRGPNEQFF.